The 27 T cell receptor beta chains reported below all come from one sample, sequenced in a study of shared clonotypes between healthy human individuals. Profiling relied on immunoSEQ multiplex PCR, and the TCRdb table lists in-frame clones only, not all of them. The repertoire holds roughly 2 million clones, approximately 95% seen once, with less than 0.15% in the top ten. Input material: naive CD4+ T cells sorted from blood. Subset in this sample: CD45RA+ positively selected. The receptors come from a man between 18 and 35 years old in good health.

The chain employs TRBV5-8 and TRBJ2-5, with 7 bases identical to TRBD1. The CDR3 extends over 15 amino acids. Looked up from germline, CDR1 is SGHTS and CDR2 is YDEGEE. The V segment lost 3 bases and the J segment 1 base; nucleotides outside the gene matches: 6. For the CDR3, the DNA is TGTGCCAGCAGCTCGTCACAGGGGATCCAAGAGACCCAGTACTTC. Its protein is CASSSSQGIQETQYF.

This chain connects TRBV19 to TRBJ1-5; D unresolved. The CDR3 is 15 amino acids. Per the germline V gene, CDR1 is LNHDA and CDR2 is SQIVND (reference sequence). The ends were cut back, 6 bases at V and 2 bases at J, with 14 bases in the middle. The CDR3 nucleotides are TGTGCCAGTAGGGGTGCAGCTATTGGCAATCAGCCCCAGCATTTT. Translated, it gives CASRGAAIGNQPQHF.

The chain's CDR3 is CASSQIQGFGYTF. The CDR3 bases are TGTGCCAGCAGCCAAATTCAGGGATTTGGCTACACCTTC. The chain joins TRBV7-9 to TRBJ1-2; possibly TRBD1 for D (5 bases). The V gene's germline CDR1 is SEHNR and CDR2 FQNEAQ (reference sequence). CDR3 size: 13 residues. V was clipped by 5 bases and J by 7 bases, with 14 bases between them. The full variable domain, with the rest looked up from reference TRBV7-9 and TRBJ1-2, is DTGVSQNPRHKITKRGQNVTFRCDPISEHNRLYWYRQTLGQGPEFLTYFQNEAQLEKSRLLSDRFSAERPKGSFSTLEIQRTEQGDSAMYLCASSQIQGFGYTFGSGTRLTVV.

In this sample, this clone turned up once. The chain uses TRBV29-1 and TRBJ2-1; TRBD1 agrees at 8 bases. The CDR3 is made up of 14 amino acids. V dropped 6 bases and J dropped 5; count of bases not matched to a gene: 9. CDR1 and CDR2 (germline): SQVTM, ANQGSEA. CDR3 bases: TGCAGCGTGCGGAGGGGGACAGGCGACAATGAGCAGTTCTTC. It is translated as CSVRRGTGDNEQFF.

This sequence joins TRBV18 and TRBJ2-2; maybe TRBD2 (6 bases). The V end lost 2 bases, the J end lost 4 bases, and 11 bases lay between the germline ends. The CDR3 has 15 amino acids. The germline V gene encodes CDR1 KGHSH and CDR2 LQKENI. DNA for the CDR3: TGTGCCAGCTCACCAAGGAGGGGAAGCACCGGGGAGCTGTTTTTT. This codes for CASSPRRGSTGELFF.

The chain uses TRBV4-3 and TRBJ2-7; 9 bases map to TRBD1. The CDR3 spans 15 residues. Germline V lookup: CDR1 LGHNA, CDR2 YSLEER. Trimming cost V 4 bases and J 5 bases; bases outside gene matches: 9. The CDR3 nucleotides are TGCGCCAGCAGCCGCAGACAGGGGGTGGGCGACGAGCAGTACTTC. This sequence encodes CASSRRQGVGDEQYF.

The chain combines TRBV5-6 with TRBJ2-5; TRBD2 matches at 12 bases. Unmatched junction bases numbered 8, after V lost 3 bases and J lost 5 bases. The length of the CDR3 is 16 residues. Germline loops: CDR1 SGHDT, CDR2 YYEEEE. The CDR3 protein is CASSSPSGGAGETQYF. CDR3 coding DNA: TGTGCCAGCAGCTCCCCTAGCGGGGGGGCCGGGGAGACCCAGTACTTC.

The chain joins TRBV6-5 to TRBJ2-7; the D call may be TRBD1 or TRBD2 (5 bases each). V lost 5 bases and J lost 0, with 14 bases in between. Germline-derived CDR1 and CDR2 are MNHEY and SVGAGI. The CDR3 sequence is 15 residues long. For the CDR3, the DNA is TGTGCCAGCAGTGCCGAGGGGTTGGGCTCCTACGAGCAGTACTTC. Its translation is CASSAEGLGSYEQYF.

The chain joins TRBV11-2 to TRBJ1-1; weak D call: TRBD1 (5 bases). This CDR3 is 11 amino acids long. Germline CDR1 is SGHAT and CDR2 is FQNNGV. V was shortened by 5 bases and J by 6 bases, with 7 bases between the two germline ends. The CDR3 nucleotides read TGTGCCAGCAGCAGGGGTCCTGAAGCTTTCTTT. Translated: CASSRGPEAFF. The full variable domain, rest sourced from reference TRBV11-2 and TRBJ1-1, is EAGVAQSPRYKIIEKRQSVAFWCNPISGHATLYWYQQILGQGPKLLIQFQNNGVVDDSQLPKDRFSAERLKGVDSTLKIQPAKLEDSAVYLCASSRGPEAFFGQGTRLTVV.

The V gene is TRBV9, the J gene TRBJ2-7; unclear D gene. CDR1 is SGDLS and CDR2 is YYNGEE in the germline V gene. The CDR3 sequence is 15 residues long. Trimming took 0 bases from V and 2 from J, leaving 12 bases between them. CDR3 loop: CASSVGGSSTYEQYF. The CDR3 coding sequence is TGTGCCAGCAGCGTAGGCGGCAGCTCCACCTACGAGCAGTACTTC.

This chain joins TRBV11-2 and TRBJ1-1; D is undetermined. The CDR3 has 14 amino acids. Deletions cut 2 bases from V and 5 bases from J, with 12 bases between. CDR1 SGHAT and CDR2 FQNNGV come from the germline V gene. CDR3 DNA sequence: TGTGCCAGCAGCTTAAGCCGCTGGGGAACTGAAGCTTTCTTT. As protein: CASSLSRWGTEAFF. Full variable domain (outside the CDR3, taken from reference TRBV11-2 and TRBJ1-1): EAGVAQSPRYKIIEKRQSVAFWCNPISGHATLYWYQQILGQGPKLLIQFQNNGVVDDSQLPKDRFSAERLKGVDSTLKIQPAKLEDSAVYLCASSLSRWGTEAFFGQGTRLTVV.

The chain joins TRBV29-1 to TRBJ1-5, with D hard to call. Germline assignment: CDR1 SQVTM and CDR2 ANQGSEA. Trimming stripped 4 bases from V and 3 bases from J, with 10 bases between. CDR3 length: 13 amino acids. CDR3 protein: CSVAAGDNQPQHF. CDR3 coding DNA: TGCAGCGTTGCAGCGGGAGACAATCAGCCCCAGCATTTT.

The chain uses TRBV6-5 and TRBJ2-7; no reliable D call. CDR1 is MNHEY, CDR2 SVGAGI, per germline. The CDR3 is 15 residues long. The V end lost 0 bases, the J end lost 2 bases, and 11 bases lay between the germline ends. CDR3 nucleotides: TGTGCCAGCAGTTACTCCAGCCTATCTCCCTACGAGCAGTACTTC. Amino acids: CASSYSSLSPYEQYF.

The chain joins TRBV20-1 to TRBJ1-1; D is unclear. CDR1 is DFQATT and CDR2 is SNEGSKA in the germline V gene (reference sequence). Trimming took 0 bases from V and 8 from J, leaving 7 bases between them. This CDR3 is built from 11 residues. The CDR3 protein is CSAREMGEAFF. The CDR3 region has the DNA TGCAGTGCTAGAGAAATGGGAGAAGCTTTCTTT.

This sequence joins TRBV30 and TRBJ1-3; unclear D gene. The CDR3 totals 14 residues. V lost 0 bases to trimming and J lost 4 bases, with 10 bases between them. Germline CDR1 is GTSNPN and CDR2 is SVGIG (reference sequence). The CDR3 DNA reads TGTGCCTGGAGTGTTGGAGGGAAAGGAAACACCATATATTTT. Its translation: CAWSVGGKGNTIYF.

This clone has just a few counts. CDR3 in DNA: TGTGCCAGCAGCTTAGACAGGGACGAAAAACTGTTTTTT. Amino acids: CASSLDRDEKLFF. The chain is built from TRBV2 and TRBJ1-4, with 7 bases lining up with TRBD1. The CDR3 loop spans 13 amino acids. CDR1 and CDR2 (germline): SNHLY, FYNNEI. V lost 6 bases and J lost 8; bases outside the gene matches: 6.

The chain joins TRBV12-5 to TRBJ2-2; 7 nucleotides match TRBD1. CDR3 size: 14 residues. Per the germline V gene, CDR1 is LGHNT and CDR2 is FRNRAP. The V segment lost 1 base and the J segment 6 bases; nucleotides outside the gene matches: 2. CDR3 sequence (DNA): TGTGCTAGTGGTTTGGCACAGGGGTCCGGGGAGCTGTTTTTT. Protein sequence: CASGLAQGSGELFF.

The chain uses TRBV5-4 and TRBJ1-2, with 8 bases lining up with TRBD1. The CDR3 runs to 14 residues. Germline V lookup: CDR1 SGHNT, CDR2 YYREEE (reference sequence). The V gene end was trimmed by 4 bases and the J gene end by 1 base; junction bases not matched to a gene: 3. As DNA, the CDR3 is TGTGCCAGCAGCATTGGACAGGGTAACTATGGCTACACCTTC. It specifies CASSIGQGNYGYTF.

The chain uses TRBV7-8 and TRBJ2-5; no clear D. The CDR3 spans 16 residues. Germline CDR1 SGHVS, CDR2 FQNEAQ. V was pared by 1 base and J by 5 bases, with 17 bases between. CDR3 residues: CASSLEPNRAAETQYF. Here the CDR3 DNA reads TGTGCCAGCAGCTTAGAGCCAAATAGGGCCGCCGAGACCCAGTACTTC.

Regarding this clone: The sample contains more than one DNA sequence encoding this CDR3. V and J are TRBV7-2 and TRBJ1-3, with D possibly being TRBD1 (6 bases). Per the germline V gene, CDR1 is SGHTA and CDR2 is FQGNSA. The CDR3 extends over 14 amino acids. The V end was cut by 2 bases, the J end by 2 bases, with 7 bases between. This chain's CDR3 is CASSLTGTGNTIYF. CDR3 nucleotides: TGTGCCAGCAGCTTAACAGGGACTGGAAACACCATATATTTT.

The genes are TRBV28 and TRBJ2-2; no clear D gene. Per germline, CDR1 MDHEN and CDR2 SYDVKM. CDR3 length: 13 amino acids. The V gene lost 9 bases and the J gene lost 2 bases, with 10 bases spanning the gap. In DNA form, the CDR3 reads TGTGCCAGTAATACATTTAACACCGGGGAGCTGTTTTTT. Translating it yields CASNTFNTGELFF.

The CDR3 DNA reads TGTGCCAGCAGTTTAGGGCAGGGGAGTAAAGCTTTCTTT. It encodes CASSLGQGSKAFF. The rearrangement joins TRBV27 to TRBJ1-1; perhaps TRBD1 as D (6 bases). CDR3 size: 13 residues. V lost 2 bases to trimming and J lost 9 bases, with 13 bases between them. The germline CDR1 and CDR2 sequences are MNHEY and SMNVEV (reference sequence).

The rearrangement joins TRBV7-2 to TRBJ2-1; no reliable D call. Germline V gene sequence: CDR1 SGHTA, CDR2 FQGNSA. The V end lost 2 bases, the J end lost 9 bases, and 11 bases lay between the germline ends. CDR3 size: 13 residues. The CDR3 region is CASSLRATFEQFF. The CDR3 DNA follows: TGTGCCAGCAGCTTAAGGGCCACGTTTGAGCAGTTCTTC. The full variable domain, its missing parts supplied by reference TRBV7-2 and TRBJ2-1, is GAGVSQSPSNKVTEKGKDVELRCDPISGHTALYWYRQSLGQGLEFLIYFQGNSAPDKSGLPSDRFSAERTGGSVSTLTIQRTQQEDSAVYLCASSLRATFEQFFGPGTRLTVL.

The genes are TRBV10-2 and TRBJ1-5, with 7 bases matching TRBD1. The CDR3 consists of 13 residues. Trimming removed 5 bases from V and 7 bases from J; junction bases left unmatched: 5. Germline V gene data show CDR1 as WSHSY and CDR2 as SAAADI. In nucleotides, the CDR3 is TGCGCCAGCAGTTTACAGGGGCAGCAGCCCCAGCATTTT. Translated, it gives CASSLQGQQPQHF.

The chain joins TRBV7-2 to TRBJ2-2, with 8 bases lining up with TRBD2. The CDR3 has 15 amino acids. Germline V gene data show CDR1 as SGHTA and CDR2 as FQGNSA. J lost 7 bases, V lost 4 bases, and 8 bases had no gene match. CDR3 loop: CASSSGTRSFGELFF. The CDR3 region has the DNA TGTGCCAGCAGCTCGGGGACTAGAAGTTTCGGGGAGCTGTTTTTT.

The chain has TRBV10-2 and TRBJ2-1; perhaps TRBD2 as D (6 bases). V shed 4 bases and J shed 5 bases, with 12 bases lying between them. This CDR3 is 14 amino acids long. In germline, CDR1 is WSHSY, CDR2 SAAADI. DNA for the CDR3: TGCGCCAGCAGTGGTCTAGCGCTAAACAATGAGCAGTTCTTC. It encodes CASSGLALNNEQFF.

The J gene is TRBJ2-3, the V gene TRBV9, with TRBD1 matching over 7 bases. Germline V gives CDR1 SGDLS, CDR2 YYNGEE. Trimming took 5 bases from V and 6 from J; bases not matched to a gene: 6. The CDR3 sequence is 13 residues long. The CDR3 is CASSTGVADTQYF. The CDR3 nucleotides read TGTGCCAGCAGTACAGGGGTGGCCGATACGCAGTATTTT.